A selection of T cell receptor beta chains follows, all from one sample in a study of technical replicates of blood from several donors. Profiled with immunoSEQ multiplex PCR; TCRdb holds only in-frame clones, not every one. The data hold fewer than 45,000 clones, with almost 97% observed a single time. The sequencing input was T cells isolated from PBMCs. The receptors here all came from a human donor in good health. The CDR3 runs from the conserved cysteine through the conserved F or W. A D gene is named only where the DNA matches it firmly. Size is omitted from some rows. Given values are once, few, many or a class for expanded clones.

CDR3 length	clone size	V gene	J gene	D gene	CDR3 DNA	CDR3 protein
17	NA	TRBV4-1	TRBJ2-3	TRBD2	TGCGCCAGCAGCCTCGGACTAGCGGGAGTGATCACAGATACGCAGTATTTT	CASSLGLAGVITDTQYF
18	NA	TRBV5-6	TRBJ1-1	NA	TGTGCCAGCAGCATGGGACGGGTGAGTCGCCCGTTGAACACTGAAGCTTTCTTT	CASSMGRVSRPLNTEAFF
15	NA	TRBV12-5	TRBJ1-1	NA	TGTGCTAGTGGTCCCAGCGGACTCAAGAACACTGAAGCTTTCTTT	CASGPSGLKNTEAFF
13	NA	TRBV28	TRBJ2-7	NA	TGTGCCAGCAGTTTATCTACCGCCTACGAGCAGTACTTC	CASSLSTAYEQYF
17	NA	TRBV19	TRBJ2-7	NA	TGTGCCAGTACCCAATCAATAGGAGCGCTAGTATCCTACGAGCAGTACTTC	CASTQSIGALVSYEQYF
11	once	TRBV2	TRBJ1-2	NA	TGTGCCAGCGGACGGGATAATGGCTACACCTTC	CASGRDNGYTF
13	NA	TRBV28	TRBJ2-7	TRBD1	TGTGCCAGCCTGGACAGGAACTCCTACGAGCAGTACTTC	CASLDRNSYEQYF
14	NA	TRBV5-8	TRBJ1-1	NA	TGTGCCAGCAGCCCGGGCCGTTTCGGGGGTGAAGCTTTCTTT	CASSPGRFGGEAFF
16	once	TRBV27	TRBJ2-7	TRBD2	TGTGCCAGCAGGGCGGCACTAGCGGGAGAAGGCTACGAGCAGTACTTC	CASRAALAGEGYEQYF
11	NA	TRBV6-1	TRBJ2-1	NA	TGTGCCAGCAGTGAGTCAATAGGGGAGTTCTTC	CASSESIGEFF
15	NA	TRBV7-3	TRBJ1-5	NA	TGTGCCAGCAGCTTGTTAGCGAATAGCAATCAGCCCCAGCATTTT	CASSLLANSNQPQHF
15	NA	TRBV5-1	TRBJ2-7	NA	TGCGCCAGCAGGCGTCAAAGGACAGAAGCCTACGAGCAGTACTTC	CASRRQRTEAYEQYF
14	NA	TRBV5-1	TRBJ2-7	NA	TGCGCCAGCAGCTTGCCGGGAGTCTCCTACGAGCAGTACTTC	CASSLPGVSYEQYF
16	NA	TRBV5-1	TRBJ1-1	NA	TGCGCCAGCAGCCCCTACTCCGACAGGCTAATGGTGGACGCTTTCTTT	CASSPYSDRLMVDAFF
11	NA	TRBV19	TRBJ2-3	NA	TGTGCCAGTAGTATGGCTGATACGCAGTATTTT	CASSMADTQYF
15	NA	TRBV29-1	TRBJ1-1	TRBD1	TGCAGCGTCGAAAAGACAGGGACGGTGAACACTGAAGCTTTCTTT	CSVEKTGTVNTEAFF
17	NA	TRBV19	TRBJ2-7	TRBD2	TGTGCCAGTAGTAGGAGTCTAGCGGGAGGAGGCTCCTACGAGCAGTACTTC	CASSRSLAGGGSYEQYF
18	NA	TRBV16	TRBJ1-5	NA	TGTGCCAGCAGCCAATGGGAAGGGTATAGGGGAAGCAATCAGCCCCAGCATTTT	CASSQWEGYRGSNQPQHF
15	NA	TRBV13	TRBJ2-3	NA	TGTGCCAGCAGCTCAAGACTGCCCGGCACAGATACGCAGTATTTT	CASSSRLPGTDTQYF
15	once	TRBV5-4	TRBJ2-7	TRBD2	TGTGCCAGCAGCTCGCCCGGACTAGCGGGAAACGAGCAGTACTTC	CASSSPGLAGNEQYF
14	NA	TRBV4-3	TRBJ2-1	NA	TGCGCCAGCAGCCGTTCGTTGGGGGGCAATGAGCAGTTCTTC	CASSRSLGGNEQFF
13	NA	TRBV11-2	TRBJ1-1	NA	TGTGCCAGCAGCTTGGGGCGCAATACTGAAGCTTTCTTT	CASSLGRNTEAFF
13	NA	TRBV5-6	TRBJ2-7	NA	TGTGCCAGCAGCATAACGGGATCCTACGAGCAGTACTTC	CASSITGSYEQYF
14	NA	TRBV6-5	TRBJ2-2	NA	TGTGCCAGCAGTTACTCTCAGGGTGCCGGGGAGCTGTTTTTT	CASSYSQGAGELFF
13	NA	TRBV7-9	TRBJ2-7	TRBD1	TGTGCCAGCAGCCCGGGACAGGGCTACGAGCAGTACTTC	CASSPGQGYEQYF
12	NA	TRBV27	TRBJ2-7	NA	TGTGCCAGCGGCACCCCGCTCCTCGAGCAGTACTTC	CASGTPLLEQYF
16	NA	TRBV4-3	TRBJ2-2	NA	TGCGCCAGCAGCCAAGCACAGCGGTACTTGGCCGGGGAGCTGTTTTTT	CASSQAQRYLAGELFF
14	NA	TRBV5-1	TRBJ2-7	NA	TGCGCCAGCAGCTGGGACTTGAGGGGTGGCGAGCAGTACTTC	CASSWDLRGGEQYF
15	NA	TRBV4-3	TRBJ1-2	TRBD1	TGCGCCAGCAGCCTCGGGACAGACGGAATCTATGGCTACACCTTC	CASSLGTDGIYGYTF
14	NA	TRBV10-1	TRBJ2-7	NA	TGCGCCAGCGGGGGCGAGGGGGAATCCTACGAGCAGTACTTC	CASGGEGESYEQYF
15	NA	TRBV4-1	TRBJ2-7	TRBD2	TGCGCCAGCAGCCTAGGGACTAGCGCGACTCGTGAGCAGTACTTC	CASSLGTSATREQYF
12	NA	TRBV30	TRBJ1-4	TRBD1	TGTGCCTGGAGTGGACAGGGTGAAAAACTGTTTTTT	CAWSGQGEKLFF
15	NA	TRBV27	TRBJ2-7	NA	TGTGCCAGCAGTTTAAAGGCAAAGCGGTCCTACGAGCAGTACTTC	CASSLKAKRSYEQYF
15	NA	TRBV11-3	TRBJ1-1	TRBD1	TGTGCCAGCAGCTTCCCGAGTACAGGGGACACTGAAGCTTTCTTT	CASSFPSTGDTEAFF
14	NA	TRBV2	TRBJ2-2	TRBD2	TGTGCCAGTCAGAGCGGGAGTCCAACCGGGGAGCTGTTTTTT	CASQSGSPTGELFF
16	once	TRBV5-1	TRBJ2-7	TRBD2	TGCGCCAGCAGCTTCGATCTAGCGGGAGGTACCTACGAGCAGTACTTC	CASSFDLAGGTYEQYF
14	NA	TRBV10-2	TRBJ2-3	TRBD2	TGCGCCAGCAGTGAGGCGGGAGGCACAGATACGCAGTATTTT	CASSEAGGTDTQYF
15	once	TRBV27	TRBJ2-7	TRBD2	TGTGCCAGCAGTCCCCTTAGCGGGGCCTCCTACGAGCAGTACTTC	CASSPLSGASYEQYF
13	NA	TRBV29-1	TRBJ2-1	TRBD2	TGCAGCGCCTGGACTAGCGGGAGCCATGAGCAGTTCTTC	CSAWTSGSHEQFF
14	NA	TRBV6-5	TRBJ1-5	NA	TGTGCCAGCAGGGCCTCAGGGGCAGATCAGCCCCAGCATTTT	CASRASGADQPQHF
15	NA	TRBV5-1	TRBJ2-3	NA	TGCGCCAGCAGCCCACAGCTTGACCTAAGAGATACGCAGTATTTT	CASSPQLDLRDTQYF
11	NA	TRBV7-9	TRBJ1-2	TRBD1	TGTGCCAGCAGCTTTGACAGGGATTTCACCTTC	CASSFDRDFTF
15	NA	TRBV28	TRBJ2-5	TRBD2	TGTGCCAGCAGTGCACTAGCGGAGGGTGTGAAGACCCAGTACTTC	CASSALAEGVKTQYF
14	NA	TRBV6-5	TRBJ1-1	TRBD1	TGTGCCAGCAGTGTCGGGGACAGGGCCACTGAAGCTTTCTTT	CASSVGDRATEAFF
11	NA	TRBV6-1	TRBJ2-7	NA	TGTGCCAGCGGACATTCTTACGAGCAGTACTTC	CASGHSYEQYF